The 12 T cell receptor beta chains listed next were all sequenced from one sample in a study of blood T cells in healthy people across ages. For the second PCR, which ran for about 7 to 11 cycles, a sample-barcoded 5' primer and a J-beta primer mix were used. TCRdb redid the calling of the 5' RACE reads with MiXCR, one entry per CDR3 protein. The sample consists of around 800,000 distinct CDR3 sequences, 25% to 30% of them appearing once. This sample also belongs to another study, concerning T cells of mothers and their children.

Input material: blood. The receptors originated from a boy younger than 18 in good health.

This clonotype has only a few counts. The chain recombines TRBV9 with TRBJ2-1; 9 bases map to TRBD2. The J call could be wrong; TRBJ2-5 is a better fit for the DNA end. This CDR3 comprises 15 residues. From germline, CDR1 is SGDLS and CDR2 YYNGEE. The CDR3 coding sequence is TGTGCCAGCAGCGTAGATGCGGGGGGGCGGGAGACCCAGTACTTC. The encoded protein is CASSVDAGGRETQYF.

The chain recombines TRBV6-1 with TRBJ2-1, with D perhaps TRBD1 or TRBD2 (6 bases each). Deletions cut 3 bases from V and 10 bases from J, with 7 bases between. Per germline, CDR1 MNHNS and CDR2 SASEGT. The length of the CDR3 is 11 residues. This chain's CDR3 is CASSEGGEQFF. CDR3 nucleotides: TGTGCCAGCAGTGAGGGGGGCGAGCAGTTCTTC.

This chain links TRBV19 with TRBJ1-5; TRBD1 is a possible D gene (6 bases). Looked up from germline, CDR1 is LNHDA and CDR2 is SQIVND (reference sequence). V lost 3 bases and J lost 2, with 8 bases in between. CDR3 length equals 14 residues. CDR3 sequence: CASSMAGGNQPQHF. CDR3 DNA sequence: TGTGCCAGTAGTATGGCAGGGGGCAATCAGCCCCAGCATTTT. Drawing the rest from reference TRBV19 and TRBJ1-5, the complete variable domain is DGGITQSPKYLFRKEGQNVTLSCEQNLNHDAMYWYRQDPGQGLRLIYYSQIVNDFQKGDIAEGYSVSREKKESFPLTVTSAQKNPTAFYLCASSMAGGNQPQHFGDGTRLSIL.

The chain recombines TRBV9 with TRBJ2-5; a weak D match, TRBD2 (6 bases). Trimming cost V 7 bases and J 4 bases, with 26 bases left between them. Germline V gene sequence: CDR1 SGDLS, CDR2 YYNGEE. The CDR3 loop spans 17 amino acids. The CDR3 loop reads CASGYPSGTPGAETQYF. CDR3 nucleotides: TGTGCCAGCGGATACCCGTCCGGGACCCCGGGAGCAGAGACCCAGTACTTC.

The chain carries TRBV29-1 and TRBJ2-1, with a tentative D call TRBD2 (5 bases). The CDR3 is made up of 15 amino acids. The V gene's germline CDR1 is SQVTM and CDR2 ANQGSEA. The V gene lost 5 bases and the J gene lost 0 bases, with 14 bases spanning the gap. The CDR3 here is CSVSSRGSSYNEQFF. CDR3 nucleotide sequence: TGCAGCGTTTCCTCCCGGGGTAGCTCCTACAATGAGCAGTTCTTC.

This clonotype appeared a few times. This chain links TRBV29-1 with TRBJ2-5; D unclear. Germline V lookup: CDR1 SQVTM, CDR2 ANQGSEA. V gave up 4 bases and J gave up 4 bases, with 10 bases separating them. The length of the CDR3 is 12 residues. The CDR3 region has the DNA TGCAGCGTTGCGTCAAGGAGAGAGACCCAGTACTTC. Its translation is CSVASRRETQYF.

J is TRBJ2-7 and V is TRBV6-1; no clear D. The germline gives CDR1 MNHNS, CDR2 SASEGT. The V end lost 4 bases, the J end lost 0 bases, and 10 bases lay between the germline ends. The CDR3 is 14 amino acids. CDR3 bases: TGTGCCAGCAGTGGGCAGGCTGACTCCTACGAGCAGTACTTC. Translating gives CASSGQADSYEQYF.

For this clonotype: Mismatch with germline at one junction end may stem from a read error. This sequence joins TRBV10-3 and TRBJ2-5; D is ambiguous. The germline gives CDR1 ENHRY, CDR2 SYGVKD. This CDR3 spans 15 amino acids. CDR3 sequence reads: CTISPRVAQKETQYF. As DNA, the CDR3 is TGTACCATCAGCCCTAGAGTAGCACAAAAAGAGACCCAGTACTTC.

The rearrangement joins TRBV5-1 to TRBJ2-5; 10 bases match TRBD1. The V and J ends lost 6 bases and 5 bases, in that order; junction bases with no gene match: 13. Germline loops: CDR1 SGHRS, CDR2 YFSETQ. The CDR3 length is 16 residues. The CDR3 loop reads CASTNPMTGGGETQYF. CDR3 in DNA: TGCGCCAGCACCAACCCAATGACAGGGGGCGGTGAGACCCAGTACTTC.

CDR3 bases: TGTGCCAGCAGAGTCAGTGCGAGCTCCTACAATGAGCAGTTCTTC. This translates into CASRVSASSYNEQFF. The chain is built from TRBV6-6 and TRBJ2-1; D remains ambiguous. Germline CDR1 and CDR2: MNHNY and SVGAGI (reference sequence). The CDR3 covers 15 residues. Deletions cut 6 bases from V and 0 bases from J, with 12 bases between.

This rearrangement joins TRBV3-1 to TRBJ2-7; 8 nucleotides align to TRBD2. The length of the CDR3 is 12 residues. After removal of 4 bases from V and 9 bases from J, the junction contained 5 bases not matched to a gene. Germline CDR1 reads LGHDT; CDR2 reads YNNKEL (reference sequence). CDR3 in amino acids: CASSLGREVQYF. CDR3 sequence (DNA): TGTGCCAGCAGCCTGGGGCGGGAGGTGCAGTACTTC.

This clonotype has only a few counts. The chain combines TRBV28 with TRBJ2-6, with a tentative D call TRBD1 (5 bases). This CDR3 has 16 amino acids. Germline V lookup: CDR1 MDHEN, CDR2 SYDVKM. Trimming cost V 2 bases and J 5 bases, with 13 bases left between them. CDR3 in DNA: TGTGCCAGCAGTTTAGACAGTCTCGCAAGGGCCAACGTCCTGACTTTC. Translation: CASSLDSLARANVLTF.